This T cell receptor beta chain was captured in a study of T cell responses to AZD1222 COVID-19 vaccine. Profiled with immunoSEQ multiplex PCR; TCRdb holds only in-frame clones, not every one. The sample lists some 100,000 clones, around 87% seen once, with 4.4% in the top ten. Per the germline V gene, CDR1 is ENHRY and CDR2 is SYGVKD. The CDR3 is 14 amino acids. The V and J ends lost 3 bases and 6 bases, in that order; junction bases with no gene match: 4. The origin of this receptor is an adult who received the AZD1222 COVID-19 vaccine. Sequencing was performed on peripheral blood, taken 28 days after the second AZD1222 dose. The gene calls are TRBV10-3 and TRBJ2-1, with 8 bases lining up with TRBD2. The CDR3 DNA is TGTGCCATCAGTGACTCGGGACTAGTCAATGAGCAGTTCTTC. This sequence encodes CAISDSGLVNEQFF.